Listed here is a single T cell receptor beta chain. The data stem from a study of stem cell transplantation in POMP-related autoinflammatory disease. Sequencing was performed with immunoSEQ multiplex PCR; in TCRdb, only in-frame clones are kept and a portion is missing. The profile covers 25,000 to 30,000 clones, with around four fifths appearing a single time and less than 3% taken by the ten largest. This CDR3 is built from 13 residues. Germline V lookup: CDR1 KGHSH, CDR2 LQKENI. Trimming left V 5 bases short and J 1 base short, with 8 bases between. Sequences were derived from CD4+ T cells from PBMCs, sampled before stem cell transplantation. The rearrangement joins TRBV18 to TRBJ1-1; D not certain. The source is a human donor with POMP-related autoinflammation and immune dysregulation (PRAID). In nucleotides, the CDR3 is TGTGCCAGCTCATTCGAACCGAACACTGAAGCTTTCTTT. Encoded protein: CASSFEPNTEAFF. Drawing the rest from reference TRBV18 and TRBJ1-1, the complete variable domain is NAGVMQNPRHLVRRRGQEARLRCSPMKGHSHVYWYRQLPEEGLKFMVYLQKENIIDESGMPKERFSAEFPKEGPSILRIQQVVRGDSAAYFCASSFEPNTEAFFGQGTRLTVV.